The 27 T cell receptor beta chains reported below all come from one sample, sequenced in a study of blood T cell repertoires in COVID-19. Sequencing used immunoSEQ multiplex PCR; TCRdb keeps in-frame clones, though not all of them. The table records more than 110,000 clones, approximately 90% of them present only once. Source material: peripheral blood. These receptors were obtained from a man in his 60s with active or convalescent COVID-19.

This sequence joins TRBV28 and TRBJ1-5; 8 nucleotides line up with TRBD1. The trim removed 6 bases at V and 6 bases at J, leaving 13 bases unmatched. CDR1 is MDHEN, CDR2 SYDVKM, per germline. The CDR3 loop spans 16 amino acids. Here the CDR3 reads CASSPTRTGPAQPQHF. The CDR3 DNA reads TGTGCCAGCAGCCCGACGCGGACAGGGCCTGCTCAGCCCCAGCATTTT.

The chain couples TRBV10-3 to TRBJ2-3; TRBD2 matches 7 bases. CDR3 size: 13 residues. With V trimmed by 6 bases and J by 3 bases, 3 bases remained unmatched. Germline V CDR1 and CDR2: ENHRY, SYGVKD. CDR3 loop: CAIRPGGTDTQYF. CDR3 DNA sequence: TGTGCCATCAGACCGGGGGGAACAGATACGCAGTATTTT.

A few counts support this clone. V is TRBV7-9 and J is TRBJ2-7, with 15 bases matching TRBD2. The V gene's germline CDR1 is SEHNR and CDR2 FQNEAQ (reference sequence). This CDR3 has 18 amino acids. J lost 7 bases, V lost 5 bases, and 15 bases had no gene match. CDR3 bases: TGTGCCAGCAGCACGGGACTAGCGGGGGGCCCCCTCGGGGGAGAGCAGTACTTC. Its translation: CASSTGLAGGPLGGEQYF.

V gene TRBV4-3 combines with J gene TRBJ2-1; 10 nucleotides agree with TRBD2. Germline V gene data show CDR1 as LGHNA and CDR2 as YSLEER. The trim removed 0 bases at V and 9 bases at J, leaving 8 bases unmatched. The CDR3 has 16 amino acids. The CDR3 DNA follows: TGCGCCAGCAGCCAAGAACTAGCGGGGCGGGGGAGTGAGCAGTTCTTC. Its translation is CASSQELAGRGSEQFF.

In its sample, this clone was seen a few times. The V gene is TRBV2, the J gene TRBJ1-2, with D tentatively TRBD1 (5 bases). V dropped 2 bases and J dropped 5 bases, with 12 bases sitting between them. Per the germline V gene, CDR1 is SNHLY and CDR2 is FYNNEI. CDR3 size: 14 residues. The CDR3 sequence: CASSERGSIYGYTF. The CDR3 DNA sequence: TGTGCCAGCAGTGAAAGGGGATCGATATATGGCTACACCTTC.

The V and J genes are TRBV7-2 and TRBJ2-1; 8 nucleotides agree with TRBD1. The germline V gene has CDR1 SGHTA and CDR2 FQGNSA. This CDR3 is built from 15 residues. V shed 0 bases, J shed 8 bases, and the junction held 6 bases outside the gene matches. The CDR3 loop reads CASSLATGGWDEQFF. CDR3 DNA: TGTGCCAGCAGCTTAGCTACAGGGGGGTGGGATGAGCAGTTCTTC.

V gene TRBV7-8 combines with J gene TRBJ1-1; D perhaps matches TRBD1 (6 bases). V lost 6 bases, J lost 1 base, and 15 bases lay in between. Germline-derived CDR1 and CDR2 are SGHVS and FQNEAQ. This CDR3 region has 15 residues. CDR3 protein: CASSFRLGGNTEAFF. CDR3 in DNA: TGTGCCAGCAGTTTTAGGCTAGGGGGGAACACTGAAGCTTTCTTT.

V is TRBV9 and J is TRBJ2-3, with 13 nucleotides matching TRBD2. Germline CDR1 SGDLS, CDR2 YYNGEE. V shed 0 bases, J shed 4 bases, and the junction held 11 bases outside the gene matches. This CDR3 is built from 19 residues. The CDR3: CASSVGSGRTSGSADTQYF. CDR3 coding DNA: TGTGCCAGCAGCGTAGGGAGTGGCCGGACTAGCGGGAGCGCAGATACGCAGTATTTT. Full variable domain (rest looked up from reference TRBV9 and TRBJ2-3): DSGVTQTPKHLITATGQRVTLRCSPRSGDLSVYWYQQSLDQGLQFLIQYYNGEERAKGNILERFSAQQFPDLHSELNLSSLELGDSALYFCASSVGSGRTSGSADTQYFGPGTRLTVL.

CDR3 region: CASSIRTSSYEQYF. CDR3 sequence (DNA): TGTGCCAGTAGTATCAGGACTAGCAGCTACGAGCAGTACTTC. The V and J genes are TRBV19 and TRBJ2-7; 8 bases line up with TRBD2. This CDR3 has 14 residues. Germline trimming cut 3 bases from V and 3 bases from J; bases unmatched to any gene: 4. CDR1 is LNHDA, CDR2 SQIVND, per germline (reference sequence). The full variable domain, with the rest looked up from reference TRBV19 and TRBJ2-7, is DGGITQSPKYLFRKEGQNVTLSCEQNLNHDAMYWYRQDPGQGLRLIYYSQIVNDFQKGDIAEGYSVSREKKESFPLTVTSAQKNPTAFYLCASSIRTSSYEQYFGPGTRLTVT.

This sequence joins TRBV5-6 and TRBJ2-2; D is possibly TRBD2 (7 bases). Germline assignment: CDR1 SGHDT and CDR2 YYEEEE. The CDR3 covers 17 residues. V was shortened by 2 bases and J by 0 bases, with 14 bases between the two germline ends. CDR3 in DNA: TGTGCCAGCAGCTTCTTCGGGGGGCTCGCGAACACCGGGGAGCTGTTTTTT. Residues: CASSFFGGLANTGELFF.

The chain employs TRBV24-1 and TRBJ2-1; a weak D match, TRBD1 (5 bases). This CDR3 spans 16 amino acids. Per germline, CDR1 KGHDR and CDR2 SFDVKD. Trimming left V 4 bases short and J 0 bases short, with 12 bases between. The CDR3 nucleotides are TGTGCCACCAGTGACCAGACAGCTAACTCCTACAATGAGCAGTTCTTC. Residues: CATSDQTANSYNEQFF.

This sequence joins TRBV6-5 and TRBJ1-2, with a possible D match to TRBD1 (5 bases). Looked up from germline, CDR1 is MNHEY and CDR2 is SVGAGI. The V end was cut by 6 bases, the J end by 3 bases, with 8 bases between. The CDR3 has 12 amino acids. The CDR3 loop reads CASRKTDYGYTF. DNA for the CDR3: TGTGCCAGCAGAAAGACAGACTATGGCTACACCTTC.

The chain has TRBV20-1 and TRBJ2-3, with 10 nucleotides matching TRBD2. This CDR3 comprises 15 residues. V gave up 6 bases and J gave up 3 bases; unmatched junction bases: 9. Germline values: CDR1 DFQATT, CDR2 SNEGSKA (reference sequence). CDR3 in amino acids: CSASPLAGETDTQYF. CDR3 DNA: TGCAGTGCCAGTCCCCTAGCGGGAGAAACAGATACGCAGTATTTT.

Here the CDR3 reads CASSPDREAEAFF. In DNA, the CDR3 is TGTGCCAGCAGTCCGGACAGGGAGGCTGAAGCTTTCTTT. This sequence joins TRBV6-5 and TRBJ1-1; 8 bases align to TRBD1. Germline assignment: CDR1 MNHEY and CDR2 SVGAGI. The CDR3 totals 13 residues. With V trimmed by 5 bases and J by 6 bases, 5 bases remained unmatched.

In this sample, this clone turned up once. V gene TRBV6-6 combines with J gene TRBJ1-2; TRBD1 matches 9 bases. With 5 bases clipped from V and 8 bases from J, the junction kept 15 bases outside the gene matches. The CDR3 is made up of 16 amino acids. Per germline, CDR1 MNHNY and CDR2 SVGAGI (reference sequence). The CDR3: CASSRSYGQGMGGYTF. CDR3 nucleotides: TGTGCCAGCAGTCGAAGTTACGGACAGGGGATGGGGGGCTACACCTTC.

The chain employs TRBV4-2 and TRBJ1-1; D is possibly TRBD1 (6 bases). The CDR3 is 14 amino acids. Trimming stripped 0 bases from V and 7 bases from J, with 12 bases between. The germline V gene has CDR1 LGHNA and CDR2 YNFKEQ. The chain's CDR3 is CASSQDSGAVEAFF. The DNA of the CDR3 is TGTGCCAGCAGCCAAGACTCAGGGGCGGTTGAAGCTTTCTTT.

This chain joins TRBV4-3 and TRBJ2-2, with D perhaps matching TRBD2 (6 bases). Germline lookup yields CDR1 LGHNA and CDR2 YSLEER. Deletions cut 0 bases from V and 4 bases from J, with 12 bases between. This CDR3 has 16 residues. For the CDR3, the DNA is TGCGCCAGCAGCCAAGATCCCGCCGGGGGCACCGGGGAGCTGTTTTTT. Translating it yields CASSQDPAGGTGELFF.

V usage is TRBV6-1 and J usage is TRBJ1-3; no definite D call. Germline assignment: CDR1 MNHNS and CDR2 SASEGT. There are 13 residues in the CDR3. V lost 1 base to trimming and J lost 4 bases, with 5 bases between them. CDR3 amino acids: CASSEVKGNTIYF. The CDR3 DNA reads as TGTGCCAGCAGTGAAGTCAAAGGAAACACCATATATTTT.

This chain uses TRBV5-1 with TRBJ2-3, with TRBD2 matching 7 bases. The CDR3 spans 16 residues. Germline V gene lookup returns CDR1 SGHRS and CDR2 YFSETQ. Trimming at V came to 4 bases and at J to 0 bases, leaving 8 bases not matched to a gene. CDR3 region: CASSGETSSSTDTQYF. DNA for the CDR3: TGCGCCAGCAGCGGAGAGACTAGCAGTAGCACAGATACGCAGTATTTT. The variable domain in full, completed from reference TRBV5-1 and TRBJ2-3, reads KAGVTQTPRYLIKTRGQQVTLSCSPISGHRSVSWYQQTPGQGLQFLFEYFSETQRNKGNFPGRFSGRQFSNSRSEMNVSTLELGDSALYLCASSGETSSSTDTQYFGPGTRLTVL.

The V gene is TRBV2, the J gene TRBJ1-4; a weak D match, TRBD1 (6 bases). The CDR3 is 12 amino acids. CDR1 SNHLY and CDR2 FYNNEI come from the germline V gene. Trimming removed 4 bases from V and 8 bases from J, with 8 bases in between. The CDR3 region has the DNA TGTGCCAGCAGTGGGACAGTGGAAAAACTGTTTTTT. Its translation is CASSGTVEKLFF.

The rearrangement links TRBV5-4 to TRBJ1-5; TRBD1 aligns across 8 bases. CDR1 is SGHNT, CDR2 YYREEE, per germline (reference sequence). Trimming removed 2 bases from V and 3 bases from J; junction bases left unmatched: 4. The CDR3 spans 15 residues. CDR3 bases: TGTGCCAGCAGCTTTGGGGGACAGGACAATCAGCCCCAGCATTTT. Protein product: CASSFGGQDNQPQHF.

This clone was recorded a few times. This chain connects TRBV10-3 to TRBJ1-1; D unresolved. V lost 10 bases, J lost 4 bases, and 13 bases lay in between. This CDR3 is 12 amino acids long. CDR1 ENHRY and CDR2 SYGVKD come from the germline V gene. CDR3 sequence (DNA): TGTGCCACCGACCGTGGCGGCACTGAAGCTTTCTTT. This sequence encodes CATDRGGTEAFF.

V gene TRBV5-1 combines with J gene TRBJ1-4; D is possibly TRBD1 (6 bases). From germline, CDR1 is SGHRS and CDR2 YFSETQ. The CDR3 runs to 14 residues. V was pared by 1 base and J by 6 bases, with 10 bases between. The DNA of the CDR3 is TGCGCCAGCAGCTTGAGACAGGAGGATGAAAAACTGTTTTTT. It specifies CASSLRQEDEKLFF.

The V and J genes are TRBV5-4 and TRBJ1-2; 9 bases agree with TRBD1. Germline lookup yields CDR1 SGHNT and CDR2 YYREEE (reference sequence). J gave up 4 bases and V 0 bases, and 10 bases lay outside the gene matches. The CDR3 totals 17 residues. The CDR3 sequence: CASSLAVTGGKSYGYTF. Here the CDR3 DNA reads TGTGCCAGCAGCTTGGCAGTTACAGGGGGCAAAAGCTATGGCTACACCTTC. Full variable domain (missing parts from reference TRBV5-4 and TRBJ1-2): ETGVTQSPTHLIKTRGQQVTLRCSSQSGHNTVSWYQQALGQGPQFIFQYYREEENGRGNFPPRFSGLQFPNYSSELNVNALELDDSALYLCASSLAVTGGKSYGYTFGSGTRLTVV.

This sequence joins TRBV4-2 and TRBJ2-2; D not certain. The CDR3 is 13 amino acids. In germline, CDR1 is LGHNA, CDR2 YNFKEQ. Trimming took off 4 bases at V and 1 base at J, with 4 bases between the two ends. CDR3 nucleotide sequence: TGTGCCAGCAGCCTCTGGAACACCGGGGAGCTGTTTTTT. Amino acids: CASSLWNTGELFF.

This clone was counted only a few times. The V gene is TRBV12-3 or TRBV12-4, the J gene TRBJ1-5, with TRBD1 as a possible D gene (6 bases). V was clipped by 4 bases and J by 7 bases, with 11 bases between them. The CDR3 has 13 amino acids. The CDR3 DNA reads as TGTGCCAGCAGTTCCTTCGGACAGCAGCCCCAGCATTTT. Protein sequence: CASSSFGQQPQHF.

V usage is TRBV19 and J usage is TRBJ2-5; 11 nucleotides align to TRBD1. Per the germline V gene, CDR1 is LNHDA and CDR2 is SQIVND (reference sequence). With 6 bases clipped from V and 7 bases from J, the junction kept 10 bases outside the gene matches. The CDR3 covers 15 residues. This CDR3 reads CASRERTGGSGTQYF. The CDR3 DNA sequence: TGTGCCAGTAGGGAAAGGACAGGGGGCTCGGGGACCCAGTACTTC.